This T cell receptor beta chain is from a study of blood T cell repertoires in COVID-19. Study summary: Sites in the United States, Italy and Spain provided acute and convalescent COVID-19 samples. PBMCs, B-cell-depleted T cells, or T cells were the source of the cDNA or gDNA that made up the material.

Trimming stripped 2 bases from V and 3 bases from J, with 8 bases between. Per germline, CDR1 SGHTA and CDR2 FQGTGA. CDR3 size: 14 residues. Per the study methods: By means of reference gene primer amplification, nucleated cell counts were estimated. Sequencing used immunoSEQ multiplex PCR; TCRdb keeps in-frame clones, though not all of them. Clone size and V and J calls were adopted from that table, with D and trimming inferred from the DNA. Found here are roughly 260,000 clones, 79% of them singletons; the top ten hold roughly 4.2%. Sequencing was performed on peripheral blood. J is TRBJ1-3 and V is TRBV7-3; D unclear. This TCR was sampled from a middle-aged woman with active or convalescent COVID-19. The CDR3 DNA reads TGTGCCAGCAGCTTACCCCTTTTTGGAAACACCATATATTTT. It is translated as CASSLPLFGNTIYF. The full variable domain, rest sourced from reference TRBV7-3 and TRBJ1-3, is GAGVSQTPSNKVTEKGKYVELRCDPISGHTALYWYRQSLGQGPEFLIYFQGTGAADDSGLPNDRFFAVRPEGSVSTLKIQRTERGDSAVYLCASSLPLFGNTIYFGEGSWLTVV.